The source of this T cell receptor (beta chain) is a study of T cells after yellow fever vaccination. This clonotype was seen ten or more times. The antigen is undetermined. V was shortened by 3 bases and J by 2 bases, with 5 bases between the two germline ends. This CDR3 spans 13 amino acids. The germline CDR1 and CDR2 sequences are KGHDR and SFDVKD. Regarding the study as a whole: Weaker, the secondary response had a peak occurring faster, on day 5 versus 15.

A single record per CDR3 protein comes from TCRdb applying MiXCR to the 5' RACE reads. The sample consists of 360,000 or so distinct CDR3 sequences, 11% of them appearing once. The source was PBMCs, collected on the day of the first yellow fever vaccination. This TCR derives from a man younger than 35 who received the YFV17D yellow fever vaccine. V is TRBV24-1 and J is TRBJ2-3; D call uncertain. The CDR3, as DNA: TGTGCCACCAGTGATCTCTACACAGATACGCAGTATTTT. This gives the protein CATSDLYTDTQYF.